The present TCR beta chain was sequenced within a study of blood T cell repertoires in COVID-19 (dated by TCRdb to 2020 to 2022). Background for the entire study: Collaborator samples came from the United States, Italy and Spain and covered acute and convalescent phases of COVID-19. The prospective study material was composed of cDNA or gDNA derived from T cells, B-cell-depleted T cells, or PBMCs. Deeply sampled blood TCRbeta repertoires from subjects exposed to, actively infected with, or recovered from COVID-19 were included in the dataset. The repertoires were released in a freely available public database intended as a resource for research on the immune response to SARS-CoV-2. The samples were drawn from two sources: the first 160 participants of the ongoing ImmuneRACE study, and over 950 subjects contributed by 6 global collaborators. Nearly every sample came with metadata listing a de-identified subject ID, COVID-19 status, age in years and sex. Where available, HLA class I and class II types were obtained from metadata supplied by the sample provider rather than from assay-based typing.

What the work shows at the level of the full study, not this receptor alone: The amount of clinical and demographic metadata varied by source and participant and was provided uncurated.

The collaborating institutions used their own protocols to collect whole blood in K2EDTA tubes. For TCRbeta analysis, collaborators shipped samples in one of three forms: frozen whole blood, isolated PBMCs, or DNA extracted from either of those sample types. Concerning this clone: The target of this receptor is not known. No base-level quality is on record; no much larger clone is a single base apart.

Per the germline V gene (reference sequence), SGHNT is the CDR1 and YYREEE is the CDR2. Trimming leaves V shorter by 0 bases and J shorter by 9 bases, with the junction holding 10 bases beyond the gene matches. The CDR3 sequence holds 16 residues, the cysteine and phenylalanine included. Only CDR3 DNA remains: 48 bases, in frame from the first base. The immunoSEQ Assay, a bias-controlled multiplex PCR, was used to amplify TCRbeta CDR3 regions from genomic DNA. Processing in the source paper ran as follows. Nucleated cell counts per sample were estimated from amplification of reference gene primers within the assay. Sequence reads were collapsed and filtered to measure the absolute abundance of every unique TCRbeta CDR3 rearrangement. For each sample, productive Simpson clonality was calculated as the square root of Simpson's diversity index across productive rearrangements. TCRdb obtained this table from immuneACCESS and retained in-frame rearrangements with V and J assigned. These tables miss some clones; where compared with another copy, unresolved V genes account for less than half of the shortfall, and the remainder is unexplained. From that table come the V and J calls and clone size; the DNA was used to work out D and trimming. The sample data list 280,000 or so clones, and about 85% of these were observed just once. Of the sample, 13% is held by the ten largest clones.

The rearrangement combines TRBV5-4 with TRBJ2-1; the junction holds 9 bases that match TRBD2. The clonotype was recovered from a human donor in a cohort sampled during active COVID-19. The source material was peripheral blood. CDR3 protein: CASSLVGGRALSEQFF. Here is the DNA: TGTGCCAGCAGCTTGGTAGGCGGGAGGGCCCTCAGTGAGCAGTTCTTC.